This T cell receptor beta chain was retrieved from a study of blood T cell repertoires in COVID-19. About the study: The United States, Italy and Spain supplied acute and convalescent COVID-19 samples.

This clone showed up just a few times. Germline loops: CDR1 LNHDA, CDR2 SQIVND (reference sequence). Trimming took 6 bases from V and 4 from J, leaving 12 bases between them. CDR3 length equals 13 residues. In the source study's methods: The assay estimated nucleated cells by amplifying reference gene primers. Sequencing used immunoSEQ multiplex PCR; TCRdb keeps in-frame clones, though not all of them. V and J calls and clone size are copied from that table; D and trimming were computed from the DNA. Counted here are 270,000 or so clones, about 85% occurring once; the ten biggest clones make up 13%. The rearrangement uses TRBV19 and TRBJ1-1, with TRBD1 as a possible D gene (5 bases). The sample was peripheral blood. The TCR was taken from a human donor in a cohort sampled during active COVID-19. The CDR3 region has the DNA TGTGCCAGTAGCATACAGGATAGCACTGAAGCTTTCTTT. It translates to CASSIQDSTEAFF.